Sequencing of this TCR beta chain was carried out in a study of OX40 agonist ivuxolimab in advanced cancers. Assay: immunoSEQ multiplex PCR; the TCRdb copy retains only in-frame clones and omits some. Of approximately 70,000 clones listed, roughly 84% were seen once; the top ten hold 0.27%. The germline V gene has CDR1 SGHRS and CDR2 YFSETQ. The CDR3 loop spans 14 amino acids. V lost 5 bases and J lost 4; bases outside the gene matches: 5. The origin of this receptor is an adult with an advanced solid tumor such as melanoma, head and neck, liver or kidney cancer. The rearrangement uses TRBV5-1 and TRBJ2-5, with 10 bases fitting TRBD1. The specimen was CD4+ or CD8+ T cells sorted from blood, collected in a trial of the OX40 agonist ivuxolimab. In nucleotides, the CDR3 is TGCGCCAGCAGTCCCGGGACAGGGGCAGAGACCCAGTACTTC. As protein: CASSPGTGAETQYF.